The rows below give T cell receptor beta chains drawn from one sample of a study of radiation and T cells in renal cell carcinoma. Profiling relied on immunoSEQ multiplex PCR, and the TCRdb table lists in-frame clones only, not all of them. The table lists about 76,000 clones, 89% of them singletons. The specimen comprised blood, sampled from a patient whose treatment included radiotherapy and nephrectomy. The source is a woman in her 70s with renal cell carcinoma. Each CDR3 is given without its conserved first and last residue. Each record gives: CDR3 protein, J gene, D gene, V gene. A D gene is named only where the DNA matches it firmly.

CDR3aa: ASRTGQGSHEQY
j_gene: TRBJ2-7
d_gene: TRBD1
v_gene: TRBV28

CDR3aa: ASSPRQGRMNTEAF
j_gene: TRBJ1-1
d_gene: TRBD1
v_gene: TRBV27

CDR3aa: ASSQAGDTQY
j_gene: TRBJ2-3
d_gene: NA
v_gene: TRBV14

CDR3aa: ASSRQGGRNEQF
j_gene: TRBJ2-1
d_gene: NA
v_gene: TRBV7-9

CDR3aa: ARSRDSHSNQPQH
j_gene: TRBJ1-5
d_gene: TRBD1
v_gene: TRBV5-3

CDR3aa: ASSRTGPNTGELF
j_gene: TRBJ2-2
d_gene: NA
v_gene: TRBV9

CDR3aa: ASSGVRRVFSYNEQF
j_gene: TRBJ2-1
d_gene: NA
v_gene: TRBV6-1

CDR3aa: AIGQAAYEQY
j_gene: TRBJ2-7
d_gene: TRBD1
v_gene: TRBV10-3

CDR3aa: ASSESRTSIFQTQY
j_gene: TRBJ2-5
d_gene: TRBD2
v_gene: TRBV2

CDR3aa: ASSLVAGSYNEQF
j_gene: TRBJ2-1
d_gene: NA
v_gene: TRBV5-1

CDR3aa: ASSVAGLAGEETQY
j_gene: TRBJ2-5
d_gene: TRBD2
v_gene: TRBV9

CDR3aa: AWSVGQHNQPQH
j_gene: TRBJ1-5
d_gene: NA
v_gene: TRBV30

CDR3aa: SVRQVSSKGYT
j_gene: TRBJ1-2
d_gene: NA
v_gene: TRBV29-1

CDR3aa: ASSYRGPNTGELF
j_gene: TRBJ2-2
d_gene: NA
v_gene: TRBV6-5

CDR3aa: ASSQGHLGSGNTIY
j_gene: TRBJ1-3
d_gene: NA
v_gene: TRBV4-1

CDR3aa: AISTNDRSTDTQY
j_gene: TRBJ2-3
d_gene: NA
v_gene: TRBV10-3

CDR3aa: ASSRPGEKLF
j_gene: TRBJ1-4
d_gene: NA
v_gene: TRBV5-1

CDR3aa: ASSLDKGSYNEQF
j_gene: TRBJ2-1
d_gene: NA
v_gene: TRBV5-4

CDR3aa: AWSREGNYGYT
j_gene: TRBJ1-2
d_gene: NA
v_gene: TRBV30

CDR3aa: ASSTGGSNYGYT
j_gene: TRBJ1-2
d_gene: TRBD1
v_gene: TRBV9

CDR3aa: ASSSDRDGETQY
j_gene: TRBJ2-5
d_gene: TRBD1
v_gene: TRBV7-8

CDR3aa: ASSQPTNTEAF
j_gene: TRBJ1-1
d_gene: NA
v_gene: TRBV25-1

CDR3aa: ASSLRGTAYTDTQY
j_gene: TRBJ2-3
d_gene: TRBD1
v_gene: TRBV13

CDR3aa: ASKGTGLGGPQH
j_gene: TRBJ1-5
d_gene: TRBD1
v_gene: TRBV19

CDR3aa: AWSPGYTYGYT
j_gene: TRBJ1-2
d_gene: NA
v_gene: TRBV30

CDR3aa: ASSFRQYGYT
j_gene: TRBJ1-2
d_gene: NA
v_gene: TRBV5-6

CDR3aa: ASSERRREAEQF
j_gene: TRBJ2-1
d_gene: TRBD2
v_gene: TRBV2

CDR3aa: ASSVYQGLSTDTQY
j_gene: TRBJ2-3
d_gene: NA
v_gene: TRBV9

CDR3aa: ASSSRDRGVYEQF
j_gene: TRBJ2-1
d_gene: TRBD1
v_gene: TRBV5-4

CDR3aa: ASSHGTRDLYQETQY
j_gene: TRBJ2-5
d_gene: TRBD2
v_gene: TRBV11-3

CDR3aa: ASSRGTSGGYEQF
j_gene: TRBJ2-1
d_gene: TRBD2
v_gene: TRBV4-3

CDR3aa: ASTPRASSYEQY
j_gene: TRBJ2-7
d_gene: NA
v_gene: TRBV7-2

CDR3aa: ASMYRSYEQY
j_gene: TRBJ2-7
d_gene: NA
v_gene: TRBV2

CDR3aa: ASSQSRGPRGYT
j_gene: TRBJ1-2
d_gene: TRBD1
v_gene: TRBV4-3

CDR3aa: SVMLGYEQY
j_gene: TRBJ2-7
d_gene: NA
v_gene: TRBV29-1

CDR3aa: ASDPGYSGANVLT
j_gene: TRBJ2-6
d_gene: NA
v_gene: TRBV19

CDR3aa: ATSRVGATNEKLF
j_gene: TRBJ1-4
d_gene: NA
v_gene: TRBV15

CDR3aa: ASSLVRGGHIQY
j_gene: TRBJ2-4
d_gene: TRBD2
v_gene: TRBV7-2

CDR3aa: ASTLGQGRSYGYT
j_gene: TRBJ1-2
d_gene: TRBD1
v_gene: TRBV5-4

CDR3aa: ASCAQAPQGSYNSPLH
j_gene: TRBJ1-6
d_gene: NA
v_gene: TRBV25-1

CDR3aa: ASSPPTGWEKLF
j_gene: TRBJ1-4
d_gene: TRBD1
v_gene: TRBV28

CDR3aa: ASSLSPVGLATGELF
j_gene: TRBJ2-2
d_gene: TRBD2
v_gene: TRBV9

CDR3aa: ASSQEGLQSYEQY
j_gene: TRBJ2-7
d_gene: NA
v_gene: TRBV4-1